The 24 T cell receptor beta chains below all came from one sample that was sequenced in a study of T cell repertoires in cytomegalovirus infection (dated by TCRdb to about 2019). TCRdb lists the instrument as Illumina HiSeq 1500. TCRdb redid the processing of the public reads, applying fastp at Q25 and MiXCR, and retained in-frame beta chains. CDR3 protein duplicates are merged, each entry listing the most common genes and DNA. Here the sample has more than 650,000 distinct CDR3 sequences; about 40% occur a single time. 2.8% of the sample rests with the top ten. Sequencing input: PBMCs. These receptors were taken from a human donor in good health (CMV status not recorded). Some clones in this sample may be carry-over from other donors' samples.

As regards this clonotype: This may arise from a read error, as a much more abundant clone is one base away. This rearrangement joins TRBV6-2 or TRBV6-3 to TRBJ2-3; 7 bases are a match to TRBD2. V trimming: 0 bases; J trimming: 7 bases; junction bases outside the gene matches: 7. CDR3 size: 15 residues. Germline V gene sequence: CDR1 MNHEY, CDR2 SVGEGT. The CDR3 DNA reads as TGTGCCAGCAGTTACTCGGTGGGAGGGCGATATACGCAGTATTTT. This gives the protein CASSYSVGGRYTQYF.

CDR3 DNA: TGTGCCAGCAGCTTGACTAGCGGGAGTAACATTCAGTACTTC. Protein product: CASSLTSGSNIQYF. The rearrangement links TRBV6-2 or TRBV6-3 to TRBJ2-4; 12 positions match TRBD2. The length of the CDR3 is 14 residues. Germline values: CDR1 MNHEY, CDR2 SVGEGT. J was trimmed by 7 bases and V by 6 bases; bases with no gene match: 4.

This clonotype occurred many times. The V gene is TRBV7-8, the J gene TRBJ2-7; D perhaps matches TRBD1 (6 bases). This CDR3 comprises 15 residues. V gave up 2 bases and J gave up 0 bases, with 11 bases separating them. CDR1 is SGHVS and CDR2 is FQNEAQ in the germline V gene. The CDR3 protein is CASSLNRASSYEQYF. In DNA form, the CDR3 reads TGTGCCAGCAGCTTAAACAGGGCCTCCTCCTACGAGCAGTACTTC.

The rearrangement links TRBV7-8 to TRBJ1-5, with 9 bases lining up with TRBD1. CDR3 size: 17 residues. Trimming removed 5 bases from V and 4 bases from J; junction bases left unmatched: 12. Looked up from germline, CDR1 is SGHVS and CDR2 is FQNEAQ. CDR3 coding DNA: TGTGCCAGCAGCCCAAACCTCGGACAGGGGATTAATCAGCCCCAGCATTTT. Translation: CASSPNLGQGINQPQHF. Filled out from reference TRBV7-8 and TRBJ1-5, the complete variable domain reads GAGVSQSPRYKVAKRGQDVALRCDPISGHVSLFWYQQALGQGPEFLTYFQNEAQLDKSGLPSDRFFAERPEGSVSTLKIQRTQQEDSAVYLCASSPNLGQGINQPQHFGDGTRLSIL.

The gene calls are TRBV4-2 and TRBJ1-1; D unresolved. V lost 4 bases to trimming and J lost 0 bases, with 21 bases between them. The CDR3 spans 18 residues. Looked up from germline, CDR1 is LGHNA and CDR2 is YNFKEQ. The chain's CDR3 is CASSPHFPARAMNTEAFF. CDR3 DNA sequence: TGTGCCAGCAGCCCGCATTTCCCGGCCCGCGCAATGAACACTGAAGCTTTCTTT.

This clonotype appeared once. This chain joins TRBV20-1 and TRBJ2-3; a possible D gene is TRBD2 (5 bases). CDR3 length: 14 residues. V was clipped by 6 bases and J by 1 base, with 14 bases between them. CDR1 DFQATT and CDR2 SNEGSKA come from the germline V gene (reference sequence). Here the CDR3 reads CSAPQSGRTDTQYF. The CDR3 DNA sequence: TGCAGTGCACCTCAGAGCGGACGCACAGATACGCAGTATTTT.

This clonotype was seen a handful of times. V and J are TRBV10-3 and TRBJ2-5; D is possibly TRBD1 (5 bases). V gave up 1 base and J gave up 3 bases, with 12 bases separating them. The CDR3 spans 15 residues. CDR1 and CDR2 (germline): ENHRY, SYGVKD. The DNA for the CDR3 is TGTGCCATCAGTGAGTGGGGCAGCAGGGAAGAGACCCAGTACTTC. This codes for CAISEWGSREETQYF.

The sample holds one count of this clonotype. The chain recombines TRBV10-3 with TRBJ2-7, with D perhaps matching TRBD1 (5 bases). CDR1 is ENHRY, CDR2 SYGVKD, per germline. The CDR3 has 11 amino acids. V lost 8 bases and J 6 bases, leaving 11 bases between the germline ends. DNA of the CDR3: TGTGCCATCCAAGACAGCTTCGAGCAGTACTTC. It specifies CAIQDSFEQYF.

The chain combines TRBV7-3 with TRBJ1-1, with 9 bases aligning to TRBD1. The germline gives CDR1 SGHTA, CDR2 FQGTGA. V trimming: 3 bases; J trimming: 5 bases; junction bases outside the gene matches: 10. There are 16 residues in the CDR3. CDR3 in amino acids: CASSLGTGQGETEAFF. The CDR3 DNA follows: TGTGCCAGCAGCTTGGGCACGGGACAGGGTGAAACTGAAGCTTTCTTT.

The chain carries TRBV19 and TRBJ2-4; 8 nucleotides match TRBD2. Per germline, CDR1 LNHDA and CDR2 SQIVND (reference sequence). J was trimmed by 0 bases and V by 6 bases; bases with no gene match: 7. The CDR3 is made up of 16 amino acids. CDR3 amino acids: CASSSSGSVAKNIQYF. DNA for the CDR3: TGTGCCAGTAGCTCTAGCGGGTCGGTAGCCAAAAACATTCAGTACTTC.

The rearrangement joins TRBV28 to TRBJ1-5; D gene ambiguous. V dropped 8 bases and J dropped 6 bases, with 14 bases sitting between them. The CDR3 is 13 residues long. Per germline, CDR1 MDHEN and CDR2 SYDVKM. This chain's CDR3 is CASARDMGQPQHF. CDR3 coding DNA: TGTGCCAGCGCCCGGGATATGGGTCAGCCCCAGCATTTT.

V is TRBV11-1 and J is TRBJ2-5; unclear D gene. Trimming removed 3 bases from V and 4 bases from J, with 9 bases in between. This CDR3 contains 13 residues. The V gene's germline CDR1 is SGHAT and CDR2 FQDESV (reference sequence). The CDR3 reads CASSFGNRETQYF. The CDR3 bases are TGTGCCAGCAGCTTTGGAAACCGAGAGACCCAGTACTTC.

The table lists this clonotype with a few counts. This chain connects TRBV12-3 or TRBV12-4 to TRBJ2-5; 9 nucleotides match TRBD2. V lost 5 bases, J lost 5 bases, and 12 bases stayed unmatched. The CDR3 is 16 amino acids. The CDR3 here is CASSGSSGNQLETQYF. DNA of the CDR3: TGTGCCAGCAGTGGGTCTAGCGGGAACCAGTTGGAGACCCAGTACTTC.

The chain employs TRBV27 and TRBJ2-2; the D is unclear. Trimming left V 4 bases short and J 4 bases short, with 10 bases between. This CDR3 contains 14 residues. In germline, CDR1 is MNHEY, CDR2 SMNVEV (reference sequence). CDR3: CASSSNSVTGELFF. Written as DNA, the CDR3 is TGTGCCAGCAGTTCGAACTCTGTCACCGGGGAGCTGTTTTTT.

In this sample, this clonotype turned up many times. The CDR3 nucleotides read TGTGCCAGCATCTCATCCCAGGGAGCGAATACTGAAGCTTTCTTT. It yields the protein CASISSQGANTEAFF. V usage is TRBV28 and J usage is TRBJ1-1; perhaps TRBD1 as D (5 bases). The CDR3 contains 15 residues. CDR1 is MDHEN, CDR2 SYDVKM, per germline. V was cut by 7 bases and J by 5 bases, with 20 bases left in between.

This clonotype was recorded only once. J is TRBJ1-4 and V is TRBV19; D is unclear. CDR1 is LNHDA and CDR2 is SQIVND in the germline V gene (reference sequence). This CDR3 has 14 amino acids. Trimming pared 2 bases from V and 5 bases from J, leaving 9 bases between. As DNA, the CDR3 is TGTGCCAGTAGTATATCCGGGTCGAATGAAAAACTGTTTTTT. Amino acid sequence: CASSISGSNEKLFF.

This clonotype was seen a single time. This sequence joins TRBV2 and TRBJ2-5, with a possible D match to TRBD2 (6 bases). The CDR3 consists of 16 residues. Germline CDR1 reads SNHLY; CDR2 reads FYNNEI. V was clipped by 6 bases and J by 4 bases, with 21 bases between them. The CDR3 loop reads CASSTQGTGRGETQYF. As DNA, the CDR3 is TGTGCCAGCAGCACCCAAGGGACCGGGCGGGGAGAGACCCAGTACTTC.

The chain employs TRBV27 and TRBJ1-1, with a tentative D call TRBD1 (5 bases). This CDR3 is 14 amino acids long. Trimming left V 8 bases short and J 0 bases short, with 13 bases between. CDR1 is MNHEY and CDR2 is SMNVEV in the germline V gene (reference sequence). CDR3 sequence reads: CASGTTGMNTEAFF. As DNA, the CDR3 is TGTGCCAGCGGCACAACAGGAATGAACACTGAAGCTTTCTTT.

The V call is TRBV27, the J call TRBJ1-6, with TRBD1 matching 10 bases. Per the germline V gene, CDR1 is MNHEY and CDR2 is SMNVEV (reference sequence). This CDR3 has 17 residues. With 2 bases clipped from V and 13 bases from J, the junction kept 14 bases outside the gene matches. The CDR3: CASSLAMTGGKLTPLHF. DNA for the CDR3: TGTGCCAGCAGTTTAGCGATGACAGGGGGCAAGCTCACTCCCCTCCACTTT.

In regard to this clonotype: Possible read error: a much larger clone is one base away. The genes are TRBV12-3 or TRBV12-4 and TRBJ2-3, with unresolved D. This CDR3 contains 11 residues. Trimming left V 7 bases short and J 2 bases short, with 4 bases between. The CDR3 loop reads CASTFTDTQYF. The CDR3 DNA is TGTGCCAGCACCTTCACAGATACGCAGTATTTT.

This clonotype was found once. The V and J genes are TRBV28 and TRBJ2-1, with D possibly being TRBD1 or TRBD2 (5 bases each). The CDR3 runs to 16 residues. V gave up 4 bases and J gave up 0 bases, with 13 bases separating them. Per germline, CDR1 MDHEN and CDR2 SYDVKM. DNA for the CDR3: TGTGCCAGCAGTTCCCTTGGGGGTCTCTCCTACAATGAGCAGTTCTTC. This encodes CASSSLGGLSYNEQFF.

This clonotype occurred many times. V is TRBV6-1 and J is TRBJ1-2; D is possibly TRBD1 (5 bases). Germline V gene sequence: CDR1 MNHNS, CDR2 SASEGT. The CDR3 sequence is 15 residues long. V shed 1 base and J shed 5 bases, with 14 bases lying between them. CDR3 bases: TGTGCCAGCAGTGAAGTATTAGGGGACCATTATGGCTACACCTTC. Protein sequence: CASSEVLGDHYGYTF.

This rearrangement joins TRBV7-9 to TRBJ2-5; 8 nucleotides agree with TRBD2. V shed 4 bases and J 4 bases; nucleotides not matched to a gene: 8. The germline V gene encodes CDR1 SEHNR and CDR2 FQNEAQ (reference sequence). This CDR3 region has 15 residues. Written as DNA, the CDR3 is TGTGCCAGCAGCTCCCCCTCCGGGAGGGCAGAGACCCAGTACTTC. This gives the protein CASSSPSGRAETQYF.

This clonotype was detected a few times. V and J are TRBV28 and TRBJ2-1; 12 nucleotides match TRBD2. The CDR3 covers 15 residues. V was pared by 8 bases and J by 10 bases, with 12 bases of the junction left unmatched. Germline CDR1 is MDHEN and CDR2 is SYDVKM. The CDR3 loop is CASARTSGKGPEQFF. The DNA for the CDR3 is TGTGCCAGCGCCCGGACTAGCGGGAAGGGACCCGAGCAGTTCTTC.